Listed below are T cell receptor beta chains from one sample, sequenced in a study of neurological immune-mediated disorders. TCRdb called the 5' RACE reads again in MiXCR, with one record for every CDR3 protein. The data contain around 69,000 distinct CDR3 sequences, 3% to 4% of them singletons. Sequencing was carried out using PBMCs. Every receptor here comes from a man aged 35 to 55 with multiple sclerosis. Both conserved end residues are part of each CDR3. Clone size is given for some rows only: seen once, a few or many times, or a class if the clone is expanded.

CDR3aa | abundance | v_gene
CSAPTSGQETQYF | many | TRBV20-1
CSASRREGYTDTQYF | many | TRBV20-1
CASSTRGGDTEAFF | many | TRBV5-1
CASSLIAEYNEQFF | many | TRBV5-1
CSARGGLGELFF | many | TRBV20-1
CASSPSGGSGANVLTF | many | TRBV7-3
CSARKTTGSGYTF | many | TRBV20-1
CASSSYSGNTIYF | many | TRBV7-2
CASSLFGLAADTQYF | few | TRBV12-3/TRBV12-4
CASSQTRVWAFSGNTIYF | many | TRBV3-1
CASSPPSEGSYNEQFF | many | TRBV5-1
CASSPRGNHEQYF | many | TRBV7-9
CATSPDPRGADNEQFF | many | TRBV5-1
CASSSRDYEQYF | many | TRBV5-1
CSARGGLGGDEQFF | many | TRBV20-1
CASRFTGKVADTQYF | many | TRBV12-3/TRBV12-4
CSALRRDRYGGELFF | many | TRBV20-1
CASSLGQGYQETQYF | many | TRBV5-1
CASSQAGLGTDTQYF | many | TRBV3-1
CASDDGSGNTIYF | many | TRBV6-6
CASSLGTGDPFLHF | many | TRBV5-1
CASSLAKGDTYEQYF | many | TRBV3-1
CASSLEGSETQYF | many | TRBV5-1
CASSQISGANTGELFF | many | TRBV9
CASSSGGRTGELFF | many | TRBV5-1
CASSTTSGTTDTQYF | many | TRBV5-1
CASSPSGTQVWNEQFF | many | TRBV12-3/TRBV12-4
CASTYPTGGYYEQYF | - | TRBV6-1
CASRRERGTYNEQFF | many | TRBV21-1
CASSATGFDSDTQYF | many | TRBV5-1
CASSIDLENQPQHF | many | TRBV19
CSARDSHQETQYF | many | TRBV20-1
CASSSAGTTDTEAFF | many | TRBV6-5
CASSQVDMGIAGSNEQFF | many | TRBV4-1
CSAGQMNTEAFF | many | TRBV29-1
CASSARGGGAGNSPLHF | many | TRBV2
CASSSTGYEQYF | many | TRBV27
CASSLAGDSYEQYF | many | TRBV7-6
CASSRTSGGGYEQYF | many | TRBV6-6
CGRPPREFRAGFNEQFF | many | TRBV20-1
CSAYPGHMNTEAFF | many | TRBV20-1
CASSYGGQGIYNEQFF | many | TRBV6-5
CASSPPQSSNTGELFF | many | TRBV18
CASSQEGLYSTLNF | - | TRBV3-1
CSASTSGGPTDTQYF | many | TRBV20-1
CASSPRGGQDTQYF | many | TRBV7-6
CASSPTLVTGVPEAFF | many | TRBV5-1
CSVDKGVQETQYF | many | TRBV29-1
CAISESGVTNQPQHF | - | TRBV10-3
CASSVGGSYNEQFF | many | TRBV9
CASSNTDTQYF | many | TRBV12-3/TRBV12-4
CASSLAIAVEQYF | many | TRBV7-9
CAWSARGSQPQHF | many | TRBV30
CASSKRDPYEQYF | many | TRBV21-1
CASSLTDRNTGELFF | many | TRBV5-1
CASRRDPGQETQYF | many | TRBV12-3/TRBV12-4
CSARKQLGSGYTF | many | TRBV20-1
CASSLAGGVEYF | many | TRBV5-5
CASSGTGGGMNTEAFF | many | TRBV5-1
CASSLEEGLPDTQYF | many | TRBV5-6